The next 9 T cell receptor beta chains were all read from a single sample in a study of blood T cell repertoires in COVID-19. The method was immunoSEQ multiplex PCR; TCRdb's version includes in-frame clones alone and lacks a portion of them. The table includes a few hundred thousand clones, roughly 89% detected once. The sample was peripheral blood. The receptors were gathered from a woman aged 40 to 49 with COVID-19, enrolled during active disease.

The rearrangement uses TRBV30 and TRBJ2-5; 7 bases line up with TRBD2. Trimming cost V 0 bases and J 5 bases; bases outside gene matches: 15. The CDR3 length is 17 residues. Per the germline V gene, CDR1 is GTSNPN and CDR2 is SVGIG (reference sequence). The CDR3: CAWSVGSGRPGRETQYF. CDR3 sequence (DNA): TGTGCCTGGAGTGTGGGTAGCGGGCGCCCAGGGAGGGAGACCCAGTACTTC.

V usage is TRBV15 and J usage is TRBJ1-2, with a possible D match to TRBD1 (6 bases). The germline V gene encodes CDR1 LNHNV and CDR2 YYDKDF (reference sequence). The V end was cut by 4 bases, the J end by 8 bases, with 20 bases between. This CDR3 is built from 15 residues. CDR3: CATSKEGQGRGGYTF. Written as DNA, the CDR3 is TGTGCCACCAGCAAGGAAGGCCAGGGGCGAGGAGGCTACACCTTC.

The sample holds one count of this clone. The V gene is TRBV2, the J gene TRBJ2-1; 9 bases are a match to TRBD2. In germline, CDR1 is SNHLY, CDR2 FYNNEI. The V and J ends lost 3 bases and 10 bases, in that order; junction bases with no gene match: 7. This CDR3 has 14 residues. The CDR3 is CASSDLLREGEQFF. The CDR3 DNA follows: TGTGCCAGCAGTGACCTGCTGCGGGAGGGCGAGCAGTTCTTC.

The chain employs TRBV5-6 and TRBJ2-7, with D possibly matching TRBD2 (5 bases). This CDR3 has 15 amino acids. Germline loops: CDR1 SGHDT, CDR2 YYEEEE. Trimming shortened V by 0 bases and J by 1 base, and 11 bases separated the two germline ends. CDR3 sequence: CASSLALTRSYEQYF. In nucleotides, the CDR3 is TGTGCCAGCAGCTTGGCTCTAACTAGATCCTACGAGCAGTACTTC.

The chain is built from TRBV28 and TRBJ1-2, with a possible D match to TRBD1 (5 bases). CDR1 is MDHEN and CDR2 is SYDVKM in the germline V gene. V shed 5 bases and J shed 4 bases, with 14 bases lying between them. The CDR3 is made up of 14 amino acids. The CDR3 loop is CASSPAGGTYGYTF. CDR3 bases: TGTGCCAGCAGTCCGGCGGGGGGGACCTATGGCTACACCTTC.

The chain uses TRBV15 and TRBJ1-1; D uncertain. Per germline, CDR1 LNHNV and CDR2 YYDKDF (reference sequence). V dropped 3 bases and J dropped 0 bases, with 8 bases sitting between them. There are 14 residues in the CDR3. Written as DNA, the CDR3 is TGTGCCACCAGCAGTCTCCGGTTGAACACTGAAGCTTTCTTT. This codes for CATSSLRLNTEAFF.

The chain carries TRBV9 and TRBJ2-1; the D is unclear. V lost 0 bases and J 9 bases, leaving 13 bases between the germline ends. Germline assignment: CDR1 SGDLS and CDR2 YYNGEE. The CDR3 covers 14 residues. CDR3 loop: CASSVGGEASEQFF. CDR3 sequence (DNA): TGTGCCAGCAGCGTAGGAGGTGAGGCCAGTGAGCAGTTCTTC.

The chain recombines TRBV15 with TRBJ1-5, with unresolved D. CDR3 size: 15 residues. Germline V gene data show CDR1 as LNHNV and CDR2 as YYDKDF (reference sequence). V gave up 3 bases and J gave up 0 bases, with 9 bases separating them. The CDR3 DNA sequence: TGTGCCACCAGCAGGTCCTTTTATAGCAATCAGCCCCAGCATTTT. Amino acids: CATSRSFYSNQPQHF.

The chain uses TRBV5-1 and TRBJ1-4; D is possibly TRBD1 (5 bases). The germline CDR1 and CDR2 sequences are SGHRS and YFSETQ. The V end lost 4 bases, the J end lost 4 bases, and 14 bases lay between the germline ends. The length of the CDR3 is 15 residues. The CDR3 bases are TGCGCCAGCAGCGCCATGACGGGGGGTAATGAAAAACTGTTTTTT. Translating it yields CASSAMTGGNEKLFF.